The sequence of this TCR beta chain was determined in a study of blood T cell repertoires in COVID-19. Study in general: T cells, B-cell-depleted T cells, or PBMCs supplied cDNA or gDNA.

The authors' processing: The authors estimated nucleated cell counts from reference gene primer amplification. Generated by immunoSEQ multiplex PCR, the TCRdb table keeps only in-frame clones and is missing some. That table gives V, J and clone size, and the DNA gave D and trimming. The top ten hold around 2.4% of the sample, which has approximately 140,000 clones, roughly four fifths seen once. CDR1 and CDR2 from the germline V gene are LGHDT and YNNKEL (reference sequence). The CDR3 runs 14 residues. Trimming removed 2 bases at V and 1 base at J, with 8 bases between. Enrollees, about 18 to 95 years old, lived in about two dozen US areas. Participants reported their clinical history, and cohort assignment relied on those reports.

Source material: PBMCs or T cells enriched from blood (not recorded which). The TCR comes from a man aged 35 to 55 with acute COVID-19. The V and J genes are TRBV3-1 (or the pseudogene TRBV3-2) and TRBJ1-1; D call uncertain. CDR3 bases: TGTGCCAGCAGCCAATCTCACACGAACACTGAAGCTTTCTTT. Its translation: CASSQSHTNTEAFF.